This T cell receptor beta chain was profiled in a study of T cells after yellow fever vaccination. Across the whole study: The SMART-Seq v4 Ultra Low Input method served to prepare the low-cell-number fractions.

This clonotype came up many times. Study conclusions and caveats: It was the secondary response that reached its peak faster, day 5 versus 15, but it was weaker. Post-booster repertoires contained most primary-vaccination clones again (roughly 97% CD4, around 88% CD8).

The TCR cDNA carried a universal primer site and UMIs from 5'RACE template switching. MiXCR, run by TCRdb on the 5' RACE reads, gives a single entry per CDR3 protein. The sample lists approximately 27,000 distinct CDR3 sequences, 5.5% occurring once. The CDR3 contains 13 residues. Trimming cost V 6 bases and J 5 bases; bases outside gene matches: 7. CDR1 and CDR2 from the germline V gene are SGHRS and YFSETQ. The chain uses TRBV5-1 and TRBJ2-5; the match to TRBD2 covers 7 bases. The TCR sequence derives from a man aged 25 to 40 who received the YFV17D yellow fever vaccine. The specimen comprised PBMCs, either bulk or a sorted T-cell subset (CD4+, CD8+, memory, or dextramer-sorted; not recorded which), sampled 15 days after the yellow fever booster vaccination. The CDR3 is CASTGGYLETQYF. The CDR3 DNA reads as TGCGCCAGCACCGGGGGGTATCTGGAGACCCAGTACTTC.